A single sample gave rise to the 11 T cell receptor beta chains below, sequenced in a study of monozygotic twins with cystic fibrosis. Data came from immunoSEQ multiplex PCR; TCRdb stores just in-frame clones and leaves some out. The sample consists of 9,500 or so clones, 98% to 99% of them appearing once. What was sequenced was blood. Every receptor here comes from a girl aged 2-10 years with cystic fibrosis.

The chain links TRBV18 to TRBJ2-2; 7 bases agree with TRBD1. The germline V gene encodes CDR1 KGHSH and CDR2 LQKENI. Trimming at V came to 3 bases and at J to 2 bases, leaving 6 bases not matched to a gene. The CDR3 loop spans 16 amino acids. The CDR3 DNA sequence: TGTGCCAGCTCACCGGGACAGATCATTAACACCGGGGAGCTGTTTTTT. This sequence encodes CASSPGQIINTGELFF.

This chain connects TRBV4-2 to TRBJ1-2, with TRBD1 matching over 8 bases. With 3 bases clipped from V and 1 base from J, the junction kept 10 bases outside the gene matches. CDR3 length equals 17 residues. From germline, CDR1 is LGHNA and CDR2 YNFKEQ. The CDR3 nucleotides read TGTGCCAGCAGCCAGGGTATTGACAGGGGCTTTAACTATGGCTACACCTTC. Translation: CASSQGIDRGFNYGYTF.

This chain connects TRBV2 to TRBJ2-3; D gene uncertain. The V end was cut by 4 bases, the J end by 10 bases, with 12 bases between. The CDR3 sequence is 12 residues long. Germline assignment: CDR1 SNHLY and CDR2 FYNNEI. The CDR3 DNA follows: TGTGCCAGCAGTGTGACTCTAGGCTCGCAGTATTTT. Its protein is CASSVTLGSQYF.

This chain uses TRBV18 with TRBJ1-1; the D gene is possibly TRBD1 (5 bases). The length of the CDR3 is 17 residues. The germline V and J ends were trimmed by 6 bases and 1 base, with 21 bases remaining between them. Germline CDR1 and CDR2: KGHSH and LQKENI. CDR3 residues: CASSPVPGLQRNTEAFF. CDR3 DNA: TGTGCCAGCTCCCCTGTCCCGGGACTACAAAGGAACACTGAAGCTTTCTTT.

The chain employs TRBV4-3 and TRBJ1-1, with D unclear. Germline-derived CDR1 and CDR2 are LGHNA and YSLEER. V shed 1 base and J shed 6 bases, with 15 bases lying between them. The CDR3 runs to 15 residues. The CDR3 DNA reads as TGCGCCAGCAGCCAAGTCTCAGTAGGTCGCCCTGAAGCTTTCTTT. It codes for CASSQVSVGRPEAFF.

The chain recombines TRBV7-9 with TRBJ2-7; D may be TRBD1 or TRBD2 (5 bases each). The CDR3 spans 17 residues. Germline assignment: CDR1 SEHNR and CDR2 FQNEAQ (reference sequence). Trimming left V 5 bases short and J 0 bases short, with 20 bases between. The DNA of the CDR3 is TGTGCCAGCAGCCAGGGACGGTCGACTTTATCCTCCTACGAGCAGTACTTC. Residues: CASSQGRSTLSSYEQYF. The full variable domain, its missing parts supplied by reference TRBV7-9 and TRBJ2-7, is DTGVSQNPRHKITKRGQNVTFRCDPISEHNRLYWYRQTLGQGPEFLTYFQNEAQLEKSRLLSDRFSAERPKGSFSTLEIQRTEQGDSAMYLCASSQGRSTLSSYEQYFGPGTRLTVT.

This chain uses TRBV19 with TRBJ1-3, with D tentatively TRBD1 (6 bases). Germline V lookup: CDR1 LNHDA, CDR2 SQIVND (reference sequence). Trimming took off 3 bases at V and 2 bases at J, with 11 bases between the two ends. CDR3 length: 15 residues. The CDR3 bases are TGTGCCAGTAGTATCGGGACAAACGCTGGAAACACCATATATTTT. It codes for CASSIGTNAGNTIYF.

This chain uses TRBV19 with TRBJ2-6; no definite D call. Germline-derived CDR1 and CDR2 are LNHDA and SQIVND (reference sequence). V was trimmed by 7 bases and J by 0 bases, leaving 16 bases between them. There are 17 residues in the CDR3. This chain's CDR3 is CASNVGFRSSGANVLTF. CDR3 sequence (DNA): TGTGCCAGTAATGTGGGTTTTAGGTCCTCTGGGGCCAACGTCCTGACTTTC. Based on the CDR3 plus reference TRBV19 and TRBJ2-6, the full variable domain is DGGITQSPKYLFRKEGQNVTLSCEQNLNHDAMYWYRQDPGQGLRLIYYSQIVNDFQKGDIAEGYSVSREKKESFPLTVTSAQKNPTAFYLCASNVGFRSSGANVLTFGAGSRLTVL.

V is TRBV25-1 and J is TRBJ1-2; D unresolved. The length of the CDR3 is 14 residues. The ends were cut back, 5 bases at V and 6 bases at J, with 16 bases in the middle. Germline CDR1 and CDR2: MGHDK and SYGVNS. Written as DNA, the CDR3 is TGTGCCAGCAGTACGGTCGTGATGATCGATGGCTACACCTTC. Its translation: CASSTVVMIDGYTF.

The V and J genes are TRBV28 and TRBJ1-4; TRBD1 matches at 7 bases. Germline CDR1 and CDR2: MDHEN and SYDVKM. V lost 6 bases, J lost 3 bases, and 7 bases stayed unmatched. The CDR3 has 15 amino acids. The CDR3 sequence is CASRRRQGPNEKLFF. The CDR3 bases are TGTGCCAGCAGGCGACGACAGGGCCCTAATGAAAAACTGTTTTTT.

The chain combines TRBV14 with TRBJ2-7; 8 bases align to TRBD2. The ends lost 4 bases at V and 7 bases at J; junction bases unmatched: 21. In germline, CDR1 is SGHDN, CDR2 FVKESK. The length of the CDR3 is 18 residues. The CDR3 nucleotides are TGTGCCAGCAGCCCACCGAGTAGCGGGAATCACACAGAGAGGGAGCAGTACTTC. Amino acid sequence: CASSPPSSGNHTEREQYF.